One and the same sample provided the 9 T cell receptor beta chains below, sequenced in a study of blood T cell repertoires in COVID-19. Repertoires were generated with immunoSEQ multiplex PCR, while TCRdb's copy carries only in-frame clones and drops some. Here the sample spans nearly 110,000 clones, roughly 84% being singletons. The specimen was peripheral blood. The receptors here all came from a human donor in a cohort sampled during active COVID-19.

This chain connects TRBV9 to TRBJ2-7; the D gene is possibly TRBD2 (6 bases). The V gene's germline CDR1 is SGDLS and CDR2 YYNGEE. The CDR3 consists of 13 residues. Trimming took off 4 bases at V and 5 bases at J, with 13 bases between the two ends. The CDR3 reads CASSRDSFDEQYV. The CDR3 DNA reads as TGTGCCAGCAGCCGGGACTCCTTCGACGAGCAGTACGTC.

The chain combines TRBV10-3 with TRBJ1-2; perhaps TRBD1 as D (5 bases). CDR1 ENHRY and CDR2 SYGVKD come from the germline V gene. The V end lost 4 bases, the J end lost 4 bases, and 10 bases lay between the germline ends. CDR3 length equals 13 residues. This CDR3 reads CAISAGDRYGYTF. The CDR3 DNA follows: TGTGCCATCAGTGCGGGGGATCGCTATGGCTACACCTTC.

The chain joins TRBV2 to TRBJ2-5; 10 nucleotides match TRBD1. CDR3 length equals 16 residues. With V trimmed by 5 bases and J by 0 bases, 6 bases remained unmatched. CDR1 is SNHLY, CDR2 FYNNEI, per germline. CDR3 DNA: TGTGCCAGCAGTAAGGACAGGGGGAAGTACCAAGAGACCCAGTACTTC. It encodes CASSKDRGKYQETQYF.

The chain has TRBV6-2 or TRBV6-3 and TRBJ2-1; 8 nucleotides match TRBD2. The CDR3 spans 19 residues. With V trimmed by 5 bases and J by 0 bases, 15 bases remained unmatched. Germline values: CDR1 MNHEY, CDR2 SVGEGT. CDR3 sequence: CASSPDGGIAGSSYNEQFF. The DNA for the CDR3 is TGTGCCAGCAGTCCAGATGGGGGTATAGCGGGAAGCTCCTACAATGAGCAGTTCTTC.

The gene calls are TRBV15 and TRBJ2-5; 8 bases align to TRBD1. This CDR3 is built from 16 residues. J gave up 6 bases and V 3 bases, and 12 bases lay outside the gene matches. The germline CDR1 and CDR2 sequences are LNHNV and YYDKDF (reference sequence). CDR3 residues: CATSSVVIDRGKTQYF. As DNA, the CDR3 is TGTGCCACCAGCAGCGTAGTCATTGACAGGGGAAAGACCCAGTACTTC.

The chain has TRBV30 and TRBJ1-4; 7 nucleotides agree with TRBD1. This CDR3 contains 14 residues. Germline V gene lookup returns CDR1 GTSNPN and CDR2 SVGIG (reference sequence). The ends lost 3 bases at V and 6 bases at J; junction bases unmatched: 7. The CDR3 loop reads CAWRGTDPYEKLFF. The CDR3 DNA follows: TGTGCCTGGAGGGGGACAGACCCTTATGAAAAACTGTTTTTT.

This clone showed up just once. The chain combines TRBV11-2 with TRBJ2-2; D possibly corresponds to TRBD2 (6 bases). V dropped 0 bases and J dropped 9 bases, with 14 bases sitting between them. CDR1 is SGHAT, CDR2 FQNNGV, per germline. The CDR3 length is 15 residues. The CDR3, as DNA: TGTGCCAGCAGCTTAGATGGGACTCGCCACCGGGAGCTGTTTTTT. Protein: CASSLDGTRHRELFF. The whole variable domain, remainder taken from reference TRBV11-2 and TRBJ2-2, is EAGVAQSPRYKIIEKRQSVAFWCNPISGHATLYWYQQILGQGPKLLIQFQNNGVVDDSQLPKDRFSAERLKGVDSTLKIQPAKLEDSAVYLCASSLDGTRHRELFFGEGSRLTVL.

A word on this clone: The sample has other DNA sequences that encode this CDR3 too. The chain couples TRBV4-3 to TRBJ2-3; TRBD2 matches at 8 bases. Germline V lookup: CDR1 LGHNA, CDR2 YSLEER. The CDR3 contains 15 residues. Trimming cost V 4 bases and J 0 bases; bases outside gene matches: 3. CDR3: CASSPTSGSTDTQYF. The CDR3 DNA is TGCGCCAGCAGCCCTACTAGCGGTAGCACAGATACGCAGTATTTT.

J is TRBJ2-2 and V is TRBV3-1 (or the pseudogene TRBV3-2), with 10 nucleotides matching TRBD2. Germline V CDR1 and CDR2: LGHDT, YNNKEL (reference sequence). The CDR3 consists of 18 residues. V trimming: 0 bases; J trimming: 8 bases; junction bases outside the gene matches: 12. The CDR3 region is CASSQDPGASGRSGELFF. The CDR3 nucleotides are TGTGCCAGCAGCCAAGACCCTGGGGCTAGCGGGAGATCTGGGGAGCTGTTTTTT.